Listed below are T cell receptor beta chains from one sample, sequenced in a study of Graves' ophthalmopathy and Graves' hyperthyroidism. One entry per CDR3 protein results from TCRdb running MiXCR on the multiplex PCR reads. Here the sample spans 660,000 or so distinct CDR3 sequences, under 50% being singletons. The sequenced sample consisted of peripheral blood. These TCRs come from an adult man with Graves' ophthalmopathy. CDR3s include the opening cysteine and the closing phenylalanine or tryptophan. D genes are given only for firm matches. For some rows the clone size is stated as once, few or many, or as a class when expanded; others skip it.

abundance	j_gene	v_gene	d_gene	CDR3nt	CDR3aa
-	TRBJ2-7	TRBV2	TRBD1	TGTGCCAGCAGTCCGTTGGACAGGGGGCGAAGCGAGCAGTACTTC	CASSPLDRGRSEQYF
-	TRBJ2-3	TRBV25-1	-	TGTGCCAGCACTAGCTTCACAGATACGCAGTATTTT	CASTSFTDTQYF
many	TRBJ1-2	TRBV7-8	TRBD1	TGTGCCAGCAGCCCCGACAGGGCTAACTATGGCTACACCTTC	CASSPDRANYGYTF
many	TRBJ2-3	TRBV29-1	TRBD1	TGCAGCGTTGAAGAGACAGGGGCAGATACGCAGTATTTT	CSVEETGADTQYF
-	TRBJ1-1	TRBV4-1	TRBD1	TGCGCCAGCAGCCAACCGGGACAGGGATTGGTAGCTTTCTTT	CASSQPGQGLVAFF
-	TRBJ2-5	TRBV5-1	TRBD2	TGCGCCAGCAGCGACGCTCGGGGGGTCCAAGAGACCCAGTACTTC	CASSDARGVQETQYF
many	TRBJ2-7	TRBV9	-	TGTGCCAGCAGCGGCCGGGACGGACCCTACGAGCAGTACTTC	CASSGRDGPYEQYF
-	TRBJ1-2	TRBV19	-	TGTGCCAGTAGCCCAAGGGGGGCCGGACTTAGCTATGGCTACACCTTC	CASSPRGAGLSYGYTF
-	TRBJ2-5	TRBV29-1	-	TGCAGCGTTGGGGCAGGGCCCAGGGAGACCCAGTACTTC	CSVGAGPRETQYF
many	TRBJ2-7	TRBV16	TRBD1	TGTGCCAGCAGCCAAAGGTGGGGACAGGGGGCCTACGAGCAGTACTTC	CASSQRWGQGAYEQYF
-	TRBJ1-4	TRBV25-1	-	TGTGCCAGCAGTGCTAGAGGAGGGATCGCCGAAAAACTGTTTTTT	CASSARGGIAEKLFF
many	TRBJ1-5	TRBV29-1	-	TGCAGCGTTGGGCCCGGCCCAGATCAGCCCCAGCATTTT	CSVGPGPDQPQHF
-	TRBJ2-7	TRBV11-2	-	TGTGCCAGCAGCTTCTCGGCAGGGGAGAGCTACGAGCAGTACTTC	CASSFSAGESYEQYF
-	TRBJ1-4	TRBV5-1	TRBD1	TGCGCCAGCAGCTCCATGGGGACAGGGTGTAATGAAAAACTGTTTTTT	CASSSMGTGCNEKLFF
few	TRBJ2-7	TRBV12-3/TRBV12-4	-	TGTGCCAGCAGTAAAACAAACTACGAGCAGTACTTC	CASSKTNYEQYF
-	TRBJ2-7	TRBV6-5	-	TGTGCCAGCAGTTACGCGTACCGCTACGAGCAGTACTTC	CASSYAYRYEQYF
many	TRBJ1-2	TRBV7-8	TRBD1	TGTGCCAGCAGCTTAGCTCGGACAGGGCTTTCCGGCTACACCTTC	CASSLARTGLSGYTF
-	TRBJ1-1	TRBV7-3	-	TGTGCCAGCAGCCAGAGGTCGGGACTGAACACTGGAGCTTTCTTT	CASSQRSGLNTGAFF
-	TRBJ2-5	TRBV7-9	-	TGTGCCAGCAGCCCAATGGCCGGGACCCAGTACTTC	CASSPMAGTQYF
-	TRBJ1-2	TRBV30	-	TGTGCCTGGAGTTTTAGGAGTCGGGACAATGGCTACACCTTC	CAWSFRSRDNGYTF
few	TRBJ2-5	TRBV27	-	TGTGCCAGCAGTCTCAAGAGTGGGACCCAGTACTTC	CASSLKSGTQYF
many	TRBJ1-1	TRBV6-6	-	TGTGCCAGCAGCCCTGTAGGGAGGATGAACACTGAAGCTTTCTTT	CASSPVGRMNTEAFF
few	TRBJ2-7	TRBV3-1	-	TGTGCCAGCAGCCAAGATGAGGGTATTAGCGGCGAGCAGTACTTC	CASSQDEGISGEQYF
-	TRBJ1-2	TRBV7-9	-	TGTGCCAGCACCGAAGAGGCGGAGGTTGGCTATGGCTACACCTTC	CASTEEAEVGYGYTF
many	TRBJ2-2	TRBV7-9	TRBD1	TGTGCCAGCAATGCCGGGACAGGGGGCACCGGGGAGCTGTTTTTT	CASNAGTGGTGELFF
many	TRBJ1-1	TRBV19	-	TGTGCCAGCCCAGACCCCAGGGGTGAAGCTTTCTTT	CASPDPRGEAFF
few	TRBJ1-2	TRBV18	TRBD1	TGTGCCAGCTCACTTACAGGGGAGGACTATGGCTACACCTTC	CASSLTGEDYGYTF
-	TRBJ1-1	TRBV6-2/TRBV6-3	-	TGTGCCACCACCCTCAGGCAGGGCCCTGGGGGTTATGAAGCTTTCTTT	CATTLRQGPGGYEAFF
many	TRBJ2-7	TRBV9	-	TGTGCCAGCAGCGTAGAACAGCCTAGGAAATCCTACGAGCAGTACTTC	CASSVEQPRKSYEQYF
-	TRBJ1-3	TRBV15	-	TGTGCCACCAGCAGCCGTCGTGGGGATTCTGGAAACACCATATATTTT	CATSSRRGDSGNTIYF
-	TRBJ2-3	TRBV7-9	TRBD2	TGTGCCAGCAGCGATACCCTAGCGGTTACAGATACGCAGTATTTT	CASSDTLAVTDTQYF
many	TRBJ1-1	TRBV2	TRBD1	TGTGCCAGAAGGACAGGGGGGTACTTGAACACTGAAGCTTTCTTT	CARRTGGYLNTEAFF
few	TRBJ2-7	TRBV4-1	-	TGCGCCAGCAGCCAAGCACGGAGCTACGAGCAGTACTTC	CASSQARSYEQYF
-	TRBJ1-1	TRBV29-1	-	TGCAGCGTTGGACTAAGGTCGGGAGCTTTCTTT	CSVGLRSGAFF
-	TRBJ1-2	TRBV25-1	TRBD1	TGTGCCAGCACCCCAGGGACAGCAAACTATGGCTACACCTTC	CASTPGTANYGYTF
-	TRBJ2-7	TRBV12-3/TRBV12-4	-	TGTGCCAGCAATAAAGGGTTAGTGTACGAGCAGTACTTC	CASNKGLVYEQYF
many	TRBJ2-2	TRBV7-9	-	TGTGCCAGCAACGATCCCGGGGAGCTGTTTTTT	CASNDPGELFF
-	TRBJ1-1	TRBV20-1	-	TGCAGTGCTAGAGATTCGGGAGTAAGGGGGAAGAACACTGAAGCTTTCTTT	CSARDSGVRGKNTEAFF
few	TRBJ2-7	TRBV6-6	-	TGTGCCAGCAGGAGACAGGACGAGCAGTACTTC	CASRRQDEQYF
-	TRBJ1-2	TRBV10-3	TRBD1	TGTGCCGCTGGGACAGGGGTTAACTATGGCTACACCTTC	CAAGTGVNYGYTF
many	TRBJ1-4	TRBV19	TRBD1	TGTGCCAGTAGTATCTGGACAGGGGGCCGCGAAAAACTGTTTTTT	CASSIWTGGREKLFF
many	TRBJ1-2	TRBV9	TRBD1	TGTGCCAGCAGCCTAAGAGGACAGGACTATGGCTACACCTTC	CASSLRGQDYGYTF
-	TRBJ1-2	TRBV10-2	-	TGCGCCAGCAGTGACTCCCGACTCGGTGGCTACACCTTC	CASSDSRLGGYTF
many	TRBJ2-1	TRBV7-3	TRBD2	TGTGCCAGCAGACCTAGCGGGAGTTCCTACAATGAGCAGTTCTTC	CASRPSGSSYNEQFF
many	TRBJ2-7	TRBV4-1	TRBD1	TGCGCCAGCAGCCAAGTGAACAGGGGGAACGAGCAGTACTTC	CASSQVNRGNEQYF
-	TRBJ2-5	TRBV10-3	-	TGTGCCATCAGTGAAGGGCAGGGAGCCAGGACCCAGTACTTC	CAISEGQGARTQYF
many	TRBJ1-1	TRBV2	-	-	CASSFGQGAVRGLF
few	TRBJ1-2	TRBV5-1	TRBD1	TGCGCCAGCAGCGGAACAGGGACAGGGGTCACAGCTAACTATGGCTACACCTTC	CASSGTGTGVTANYGYTF
many	TRBJ1-4	TRBV7-3	-	TGTGCCAGCAGCTTAAGGTCGGGTGAAAAACTGTTTTTT	CASSLRSGEKLFF
-	TRBJ2-7	TRBV5-1	TRBD2	TGCGCCAGCAGCGGTAGCGGGAGTGTGTACGAGCAGTACTTC	CASSGSGSVYEQYF
-	TRBJ1-1	TRBV7-8	-	TGTGCCAGCAGCTTAGTCCGGGGTGTGGGGACTGAAGCTTTCTTT	CASSLVRGVGTEAFF
-	TRBJ1-5	TRBV7-3	-	TGTACCAGCAGAGACGGACAGAGCAATCAGCCCCAGCATTTT	CTSRDGQSNQPQHF
-	TRBJ1-4	TRBV25-1	TRBD1	TGTGCCAGCAGTGAATCCCCCAGGGGGACAGGGACGGTTCATGAAAAACTGTTTTTT	CASSESPRGTGTVHEKLFF
many	TRBJ1-3	TRBV7-8	-	TGTGCCAGCAGCCCTTTGGGCTCTGGAAACACCATATATTTT	CASSPLGSGNTIYF
many	TRBJ1-2	TRBV5-5	-	TGTGCCAGCAGCTTCCGGTATAAGCTTCGTACGGGCTACACCTTC	CASSFRYKLRTGYTF